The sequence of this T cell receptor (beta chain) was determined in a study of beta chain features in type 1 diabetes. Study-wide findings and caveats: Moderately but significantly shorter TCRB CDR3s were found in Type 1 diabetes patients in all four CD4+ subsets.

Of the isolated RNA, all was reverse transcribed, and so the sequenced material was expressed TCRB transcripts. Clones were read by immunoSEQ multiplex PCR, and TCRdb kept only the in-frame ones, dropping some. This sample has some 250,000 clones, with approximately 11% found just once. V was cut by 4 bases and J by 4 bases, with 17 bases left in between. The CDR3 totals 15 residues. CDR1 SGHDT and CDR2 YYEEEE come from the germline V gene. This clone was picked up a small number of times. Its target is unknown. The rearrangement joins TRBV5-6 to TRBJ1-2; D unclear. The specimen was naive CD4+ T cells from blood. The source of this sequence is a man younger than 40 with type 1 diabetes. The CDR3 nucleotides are TGTGCCAGCAGCAAGAAGGGCGCGGGGTTCTATGGCTACACCTTC. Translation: CASSKKGAGFYGYTF.